This T cell receptor (beta chain) was recovered during a study of T cells after yellow fever vaccination. A few counts support this clonotype. TCR cDNA was made by 5'RACE template switching, adding a universal primer site and UMIs. MiXCR, run by TCRdb on the 5' RACE reads, gives a single entry per CDR3 protein. Among 500,000 to 650,000 distinct CDR3 sequences listed, around 12% were seen once. This sequence originates from a man aged 25 to 40 who received the YFV17D yellow fever vaccine. Specimen: PBMCs, collected on the day of the yellow fever booster vaccination.

CDR3 sequence reads: CASSIGQGALGNTQYF. For the CDR3, the DNA is TGTGCCAGTAGTATTGGACAGGGGGCGTTGGGAAATACGCAGTATTTT. The chain has TRBV19 and TRBJ2-3; TRBD1 aligns across 11 bases. Germline lookup yields CDR1 LNHDA and CDR2 SQIVND (reference sequence). J lost 7 bases, V lost 3 bases, and 9 bases had no gene match. This CDR3 spans 16 amino acids.